The entry below describes one T cell receptor beta chain. Its antigen is currently unknown. The source of the sample is a study of shared clonotypes between healthy human individuals. Whole-study results and caveats: The authors sampled blood alone, and tissue repertoires likely differ.

V lost 8 bases to trimming and J lost 3 bases; unmatched junction nucleotides: 7. Germline CDR1 is GTSNPN and CDR2 is SVGIG (reference sequence). The CDR3 consists of 12 residues. Sequenced by immunoSEQ multiplex PCR; TCRdb stores in-frame clones only, minus some. Of about 490,000 clones listed, 76% were seen once; the top ten hold 10% to 15%. The chain has TRBV30 and TRBJ2-7, with 7 bases fitting TRBD1. The sample taken for sequencing was PBMCs. The clonotype was recovered from a middle-aged woman in good health. Some clones in this sample may be carry-over from other donors' samples. The CDR3: CALRQGRYEQYF. DNA for the CDR3: TGTGCCCTACGACAGGGACGCTACGAGCAGTACTTC. Supplemented by reference TRBV30 and TRBJ2-7, the full variable domain reads SQTIHQWPATLVQPVGSPLSLECTVEGTSNPNLYWYRQAAGRGLQLLFYSVGIGQISSEVPQNLSASRPQDRQFILSSKKLLLSDSGFYLCALRQGRYEQYFGPGTRLTVT.